This TCR beta chain emerged from a study of PD-1 blockade in classical Hodgkin lymphoma. Study-wide findings and caveats: Newly diagnosed patients had baseline TCR diversity that was reportedly lower than that of healthy donors. A significant rise in TCR diversity was seen by C4D1 for CD4+ cells but not for CD8+ cells. Lower baseline TCR diversity marked trial partial responders and progressors.

As to this clone: Antigen specificity is unknown.

All the patients suffered relapse after autologous stem cell transplantation, and brentuximab vedotin exposure differed. The CDR3 has 16 residues. V dropped 5 bases and J dropped 2; count of bases not matched to a gene: 10. CDR1 SGHKS and CDR2 YYEKEE come from the germline V gene (reference sequence). Assay: immunoSEQ multiplex PCR; the TCRdb copy retains only in-frame clones and omits some. The sample contains about 54,000 clones, 75% to 95% of which appear only once. The rearrangement joins TRBV5-5 to TRBJ2-3; TRBD1 agrees at 8 bases. The source was peripheral blood mononuclear cells (PBMCs), collected before the second cycle of nivolumab. The TCR comes from a human donor with classical Hodgkin lymphoma. CDR3 DNA sequence: TGTGCCAGCAGTTACGACAGGGGTAGTCACACAGATACGCAGTATTTT. Its translation is CASSYDRGSHTDTQYF.